This T cell receptor (beta chain) stems from a study of Ad26.COV2.S vaccination and SARS-CoV-2 variants. Study at large: Doses of Ad26.COV2.S were injected into muscle once or twice, 56 days apart.

Treatment reported: some 20 received Ad26.COV2.S at low or high dose, single or two shots; a few received placebo; per-sample allocation not given. Samples came from day 63 after the first vaccine or placebo injection. The sample came from a Boston adult aged 18-55 years. Germline V lookup: CDR1 LNHDA, CDR2 SQIVND (reference sequence). V lost 7 bases and J lost 5; bases outside the gene matches: 14. The CDR3 extends over 16 amino acids. The table lists this clone with a count of one. Its antigen remains unknown. Study-wide results and limits: Whether participants received vaccine or placebo, their non-spike TCR breadth was similar.

Sequencing was performed with immunoSEQ multiplex PCR; in TCRdb, only in-frame clones are kept and a portion is missing. Here the sample spans about 430,000 clones, more than 80% being singletons. This receptor was taken from a person between 18 and 60 years old who received the Ad26.COV2.S COVID-19 vaccine or a placebo. The chain is built from TRBV19 and TRBJ2-5; 9 nucleotides line up with TRBD2. The sample in question was peripheral blood, obtained in a trial of Ad26.COV2.S vaccine versus placebo. CDR3 region: CASMGLASLQTETQYF. CDR3 in DNA: TGTGCCAGTATGGGACTAGCAAGCCTCCAAACGGAGACCCAGTACTTC.